The 28 T cell receptor beta chains below come from one sample, sequenced in a study of T-cell reconstitution after alpha-beta-depleted transplantation in children. This sample's TCRbeta library carried unique molecular identifier barcodes. Via MiXCR, TCRdb re-called the PCR reads, giving one row per CDR3 protein. Among around 960,000 distinct CDR3 sequences listed, about 29% were seen once. Here the sequenced sample was PBMCs, mostly from graft donor cells, taken 360 days after TCRalphabeta/CD19-depleted stem cell transplant. The receptors stem from a boy under three years old who had a stem cell transplant for SCID, so the T cells may come from the graft donor.

The chain joins TRBV12-3 or TRBV12-4 to TRBJ2-5; possibly TRBD2 for D (7 bases). V was pared by 4 bases and J by 6 bases, with 21 bases between. The CDR3 loop spans 16 amino acids. CDR3 residues: CASSSPGGRVIKTQYF. DNA of the CDR3: TGTGCCAGCAGTTCACCCGGGGGGCGGGTAATAAAGACCCAGTACTTC.

The J gene is TRBJ2-1, the V gene TRBV4-2; TRBD1 might be the D (6 bases). Between the trimmed V and J ends, which lost 3 bases and 5 bases, there was a span of 14 bases. This CDR3 region has 15 residues. Germline CDR1 and CDR2: LGHNA and YNFKEQ. CDR3: CASSHGRGRDNEQFF. In DNA form, the CDR3 reads TGTGCCAGCAGCCATGGCAGGGGAAGGGACAATGAGCAGTTCTTC.

V is TRBV18 and J is TRBJ1-2; 7 nucleotides match TRBD1. Looked up from germline, CDR1 is KGHSH and CDR2 is LQKENI. The length of the CDR3 is 13 residues. J gave up 8 bases and V 3 bases, and 6 bases lay outside the gene matches. CDR3 coding DNA: TGTGCCAGCTCACCGAGAACAGGGGAAGGCTACACCTTC. It codes for CASSPRTGEGYTF.

The chain combines TRBV6-1 with TRBJ1-6; D gene uncertain. This CDR3 is built from 17 residues. V was trimmed by 6 bases and J by 2 bases, leaving 17 bases between them. The germline gives CDR1 MNHNS, CDR2 SASEGT. The CDR3 reads CASSLIPRAAYNSPLHF. Here the CDR3 DNA reads TGTGCCAGCAGCCTAATCCCGAGAGCCGCCTATAATTCACCCCTCCACTTT.

The chain is built from TRBV6-2 or TRBV6-3 and TRBJ2-2, with D uncertain. The CDR3 extends over 14 amino acids. Trimming pared 6 bases from V and 2 bases from J, leaving 10 bases between. The germline V gene encodes CDR1 MNHEY and CDR2 SVGEGT. In DNA form, the CDR3 reads TGTGCCAGCAGCTATTTCCCCAACACCGGGGAGCTGTTTTTT. It encodes CASSYFPNTGELFF.

V is TRBV2 and J is TRBJ1-4, with D unresolved. Trimming took 5 bases from V and 3 from J, leaving 10 bases between them. Germline values: CDR1 SNHLY, CDR2 FYNNEI. The CDR3 contains 14 residues. DNA for the CDR3: TGTGCCAGCAGTATTGGAGGACCTAATGAAAAACTGTTTTTT. Translation gives CASSIGGPNEKLFF.

This clonotype was detected only a few times. V and J are TRBV6-1 and TRBJ2-2; 7 nucleotides match TRBD1. V lost 5 bases, J lost 4 bases, and 4 bases stayed unmatched. CDR3 length: 14 amino acids. The germline V gene encodes CDR1 MNHNS and CDR2 SASEGT. Here the CDR3 DNA reads TGTGCCAGCAGTAAGGGACAGACCACCGGGGAGCTGTTTTTT. Translating it yields CASSKGQTTGELFF.

The chain employs TRBV5-6 and TRBJ2-2, with TRBD1 matching 7 bases. V shed 6 bases and J 5 bases; nucleotides not matched to a gene: 7. This CDR3 region has 14 residues. The germline V gene has CDR1 SGHDT and CDR2 YYEEEE. The CDR3 loop is CASNTRGRTGELFF. CDR3 in DNA: TGTGCCAGCAACACTAGGGGGCGGACCGGGGAGCTGTTTTTT.

This clonotype appeared a few times. The chain couples TRBV5-1 to TRBJ1-1; D is perhaps TRBD1 (6 bases). Germline CDR1 SGHRS, CDR2 YFSETQ. V lost 4 bases, J lost 1 base, and 17 bases lay in between. The CDR3 is made up of 16 amino acids. DNA of the CDR3: TGCGCCAGCAGCCCCACAGGGACGACCTCGAACACTGAAGCTTTCTTT. Protein sequence: CASSPTGTTSNTEAFF.

This clonotype was detected only once. CDR3 loop: CAISRGFTDTQYF. The DNA for the CDR3 is TGTGCCATCAGCCGTGGGTTCACAGATACGCAGTATTTT. The V gene is TRBV10-3, the J gene TRBJ2-3, with D unclear. Looked up from germline, CDR1 is ENHRY and CDR2 is SYGVKD. This CDR3 contains 13 residues. V was clipped by 6 bases and J by 2 bases, with 9 bases between them.

The rearrangement uses TRBV14 and TRBJ1-2, with 10 bases lining up with TRBD1. Per the germline V gene, CDR1 is SGHDN and CDR2 is FVKESK. V shed 6 bases, J shed 8 bases, and the junction held 9 bases outside the gene matches. CDR3 length: 14 amino acids. In DNA, the CDR3 is TGTGCCAGCAGAAGGACAGGGGGTTATGACGGCTACACCTTC. The encoded protein is CASRRTGGYDGYTF. Full variable domain (remainder filled in from reference TRBV14 and TRBJ1-2): EAGVTQFPSHSVIEKGQTVTLRCDPISGHDNLYWYRRVMGKEIKFLLHFVKESKQDESGMPNNRFLAERTGGTYSTLKVQPAELEDSGVYFCASRRTGGYDGYTFGSGTRLTVV.

The CDR3 coding sequence is TGCAGTGCTAGAGGGATGGGACAGGGGGCCTACGAGCAGTACTTC. Amino acid sequence: CSARGMGQGAYEQYF. V gene TRBV20-1 combines with J gene TRBJ2-7; 11 bases line up with TRBD1. This CDR3 spans 15 amino acids. CDR1 and CDR2 from the germline V gene are DFQATT and SNEGSKA (reference sequence). V lost 1 base and J lost 2; bases outside the gene matches: 4.

This clonotype was counted between two and nine times. This chain joins TRBV9 and TRBJ2-5, with D unresolved. Germline-derived CDR1 and CDR2 are SGDLS and YYNGEE. Trimming pared 4 bases from V and 2 bases from J, leaving 15 bases between. The CDR3 consists of 15 residues. CDR3 bases: TGTGCCAGCAGCTCGCATGGCAGGCTACAAGAGACCCAGTACTTC. Its translation is CASSSHGRLQETQYF.

The chain has TRBV5-1 and TRBJ2-3; TRBD2 aligns across 9 bases. V shed 3 bases, J shed 2 bases, and the junction held 7 bases outside the gene matches. The CDR3 totals 16 residues. Germline V lookup: CDR1 SGHRS, CDR2 YFSETQ. This CDR3 reads CASSSRLAVYTDTQYF. The CDR3 coding sequence is TGCGCCAGCAGCTCCAGACTAGCGGTCTACACAGATACGCAGTATTTT.

This clonotype was seen at least ten times. The chain carries TRBV12-3 or TRBV12-4 and TRBJ2-3, with 9 positions matching TRBD2. V dropped 6 bases and J dropped 6; count of bases not matched to a gene: 7. The length of the CDR3 is 14 residues. CDR3 residues: CASSLGSGGDTQYF. For the CDR3, the DNA is TGTGCCAGCAGCCTGGGAAGCGGGGGGGATACGCAGTATTTT.

There are a few counts of this clonotype. This sequence joins TRBV9 and TRBJ2-2; D is possibly TRBD2 (6 bases). V was pared by 3 bases and J by 5 bases, with 8 bases between. The CDR3 runs 13 residues. CDR1 is SGDLS, CDR2 YYNGEE, per germline. CDR3 sequence (DNA): TGTGCCAGCAGCGGCGGGGAGACCGGGGAGCTGTTTTTT. Encoded protein: CASSGGETGELFF.

In its sample, this clonotype was seen a few times. Here the CDR3 DNA reads TGTGCCAGCAGCCCGGGGGGCCCCAGCTCCTACAATGAGCAGTTCTTC. This codes for CASSPGGPSSYNEQFF. The V and J genes are TRBV12-3 or TRBV12-4 and TRBJ2-1; D is perhaps TRBD2 (7 bases). The germline V and J ends were trimmed by 6 bases and 0 bases, with 15 bases remaining between them. The CDR3 loop spans 16 amino acids.

In its sample, this clonotype was seen a few times. CDR3: CATSRGFSYEQYF. The DNA for the CDR3 is TGTGCCACCAGCAGAGGGTTCTCCTACGAGCAGTACTTC. The rearrangement uses TRBV15 and TRBJ2-7; D ambiguous. The CDR3 covers 13 residues. Germline values: CDR1 LNHNV, CDR2 YYDKDF (reference sequence). V was pared by 1 base and J by 0 bases, with 4 bases between.

On this clonotype: A much larger clone is a single base away; this may be a read error. The chain combines TRBV6-5 with TRBJ2-5; 14 positions agree with TRBD2. V dropped 2 bases and J dropped 4; count of bases not matched to a gene: 3. The CDR3 runs 16 residues. Per germline, CDR1 MNHEY and CDR2 SVGAGI. The CDR3 spells CASSYGGLAGAETQYF. CDR3 bases: TGTGCCAGCAGTTACGGGGGACTAGCGGGGGCAGAGACCCAGTACTTC.

This clonotype was picked up a small number of times. This chain links TRBV6-5 with TRBJ2-3; D unclear. Trimming left V 4 bases short and J 2 bases short, with 13 bases between. The CDR3 spans 15 residues. The germline gives CDR1 MNHEY, CDR2 SVGAGI. The CDR3 DNA follows: TGTGCCAGCAGTTTTAGGGCAGTGGCCACAGATACGCAGTATTTT. It is translated as CASSFRAVATDTQYF.

In the case of this clonotype: The final CDR3 position lacks the conserved phenylalanine or tryptophan, pointing to a likely read error. The CDR3 DNA reads TGTGCCAGCAGCTTAGATATCTCCTACGAGCAGTACTAC. The encoded protein is CASSLDISYEQYY. V and J are TRBV5-5 and TRBJ2-7, with D uncertain. V lost 2 bases to trimming and J lost 0 bases, with 6 bases between them. Germline CDR1 reads SGHKS; CDR2 reads YYEKEE (reference sequence). There are 13 residues in the CDR3.

The chain uses TRBV2 and TRBJ2-7; no reliable D call. V was cut by 4 bases and J by 2 bases, with 15 bases left in between. This CDR3 has 15 amino acids. Looked up from germline, CDR1 is SNHLY and CDR2 is FYNNEI. The CDR3 DNA reads TGTGCCAGCAGTGTCAAACAGAAAAATCCCTACGAGCAGTACTTC. Its protein product is CASSVKQKNPYEQYF.

The chain carries TRBV7-2 and TRBJ2-3; 9 bases are a match to TRBD2. Germline V CDR1 and CDR2: SGHTA, FQGNSA. This CDR3 spans 16 amino acids. The J segment lost 1 base and the V segment lost 4 bases, leaving 6 bases of the junction unmatched. This CDR3 reads CASSSRRLAGTDTQYF. The CDR3 coding sequence is TGTGCCAGCAGCTCAAGAAGACTAGCGGGCACAGATACGCAGTATTTT.

The J gene is TRBJ2-2, the V gene TRBV12-3 or TRBV12-4, with D perhaps TRBD1 (6 bases). The V end lost 6 bases, the J end lost 4 bases, and 15 bases lay between the germline ends. CDR3 length equals 15 residues. CDR3 region: CASSPGQSSTGELFF. CDR3 nucleotide sequence: TGTGCCAGCAGCCCGGGACAATCTTCCACCGGGGAGCTGTTTTTT.

A few counts support this clonotype. This chain connects TRBV12-3 or TRBV12-4 to TRBJ2-1; D gene ambiguous. The CDR3 contains 14 residues. V lost 2 bases, J lost 1 base, and 6 bases lay in between. CDR3 nucleotides: TGTGCCAGCAGTTTATTTGGGTCCTACAATGAGCAGTTCTTC. Amino acid sequence: CASSLFGSYNEQFF.

This clonotype was seen a few times. A read error is possible here, since a much larger clone lies one base away. The chain employs TRBV9 and TRBJ2-5; a weak D match, TRBD2 (5 bases). The ends were cut back, 0 bases at V and 0 bases at J, with 6 bases in the middle. Germline lookup yields CDR1 SGDLS and CDR2 YYNGEE. The CDR3 spans 14 residues. The CDR3, as DNA: TGTGCCAGCAGCGTAGCGGGGTACCAAGAGACCCAGTACTTC. Its protein is CASSVAGYQETQYF.

V is TRBV6-1 and J is TRBJ1-1; possibly TRBD1 for D (5 bases). The germline gives CDR1 MNHNS, CDR2 SASEGT. The CDR3 length is 15 residues. Trimming cost V 0 bases and J 4 bases, with 12 bases left between them. CDR3 in amino acids: CASSEAKGWGTEAFF. The CDR3 coding sequence is TGTGCCAGCAGTGAAGCGAAGGGGTGGGGCACTGAAGCTTTCTTT.

The chain combines TRBV6-1 with TRBJ1-1; weak D call: TRBD1 (5 bases). This CDR3 spans 15 amino acids. V lost 10 bases to trimming and J lost 2 bases, with 20 bases between them. The germline V gene has CDR1 MNHNS and CDR2 SASEGT. The CDR3 reads CATGVGGAHNTEAFF. CDR3 sequence (DNA): TGTGCCACGGGGGTGGGAGGGGCCCATAACACTGAAGCTTTCTTT.